Listed here are 22 T cell receptor beta chains from one sample, sequenced in a study of control samples from healthy donors and cancer patients. TCRdb keeps only in-frame clones here, not all; method: immunoSEQ multiplex PCR. The data show about 160,000 clones, approximately 92% seen once. Sequenced input: blood. All receptors derive from an older woman in good health.

The chain carries TRBV2 and TRBJ2-7; 12 bases match TRBD2. Germline V gene data show CDR1 as SNHLY and CDR2 as FYNNEI. The CDR3 covers 17 residues. V lost 0 bases, J lost 3 bases, and 6 bases stayed unmatched. DNA of the CDR3: TGTGCCAGCAGTGAAGCGGGAGGGACTAGCGGGTTCTACGAGCAGTACTTC. It codes for CASSEAGGTSGFYEQYF.

The V and J genes are TRBV20-1 and TRBJ1-2, with D unresolved. From germline, CDR1 is DFQATT and CDR2 SNEGSKA (reference sequence). The CDR3 contains 11 residues. The V and J ends lost 5 bases and 4 bases respectively, with 8 bases between them. CDR3 loop: CSAFGSYGYTF. Here the CDR3 DNA reads TGCAGTGCTTTTGGGTCCTATGGCTACACCTTC.

The table lists this clone with a count of one. The chain recombines TRBV27 with TRBJ1-6; 9 positions match TRBD1. The CDR3 sequence is 15 residues long. The germline V gene encodes CDR1 MNHEY and CDR2 SMNVEV (reference sequence). Trimming at V came to 4 bases and at J to 4 bases, leaving 2 bases not matched to a gene. The CDR3 loop reads CASSSGTGYNSPLHF. The CDR3 coding sequence is TGTGCCAGCAGTTCCGGGACAGGGTATAATTCACCCCTCCACTTT.

The chain uses TRBV12-2 and TRBJ2-7; TRBD2, as called in the table, went unchecked against the DNA. TRBV12-2 is classified as a pseudogene. CDR3 length: 15 amino acids. Here the CDR3 reads CASRFAAPRSYEQYF. CDR3 DNA: TGTGCAAGTCGCTTCGCGGCCCCCCGCTCCTACGAGCAGTACTTC.

This clone was seen once. This sequence joins TRBV21-1 and TRBJ1-6; TRBD1, the D gene given by the table, was not confirmed from the DNA. TRBV21-1 is reported as a pseudogene. CDR3 length: 18 residues. The CDR3 spells CASSKIGQESSYNSPLHF. The CDR3 nucleotides read TGTGCCAGCAGCAAAATTGGGCAGGAAAGCTCCTATAATTCACCCCTCCACTTT.

The chain is built from TRBV9 and TRBJ1-3; D is unclear. This CDR3 region has 16 residues. Germline V gene lookup returns CDR1 SGDLS and CDR2 YYNGEE. V lost 0 bases and J lost 2, with 12 bases in between. CDR3 in amino acids: CASSVDRSTAGNTIYF. The CDR3 DNA is TGTGCCAGCAGCGTAGATCGATCTACCGCTGGAAACACCATATATTTT. Using reference TRBV9 and TRBJ1-3 for the parts outside the CDR3, the full variable domain is DSGVTQTPKHLITATGQRVTLRCSPRSGDLSVYWYQQSLDQGLQFLIQYYNGEERAKGNILERFSAQQFPDLHSELNLSSLELGDSALYFCASSVDRSTAGNTIYFGEGSWLTVV.

V usage is TRBV6-6 and J usage is TRBJ2-2; 8 nucleotides line up with TRBD1. Per germline, CDR1 MNHNY and CDR2 SVGAGI (reference sequence). The CDR3 has 13 residues. Trimming removed 7 bases from V and 7 bases from J; junction bases left unmatched: 5. CDR3 DNA sequence: TGTGCCAGCATCGACAGGGGTAGCGGGGAGCTGTTTTTT. Translated: CASIDRGSGELFF.

The V call is TRBV27, the J call TRBJ2-3, with TRBD1 as a possible D gene (5 bases). This CDR3 is 16 amino acids long. V was trimmed by 0 bases and J by 6 bases, leaving 16 bases between them. From germline, CDR1 is MNHEY and CDR2 SMNVEV (reference sequence). The CDR3 reads CASSLSPGRPGDTQYF. DNA of the CDR3: TGTGCCAGCAGTTTATCCCCCGGCCGCCCAGGGGATACGCAGTATTTT.

V gene TRBV4-3 combines with J gene TRBJ1-2; D is unclear. The CDR3 loop spans 15 amino acids. Trimming stripped 1 base from V and 8 bases from J, with 17 bases between. Germline V gene data show CDR1 as LGHNA and CDR2 as YSLEER. CDR3 sequence: CASSQAGSGVGGYTF. CDR3 DNA: TGCGCCAGCAGCCAAGCGGGATCAGGAGTAGGAGGCTACACCTTC.

The J gene is TRBJ1-6, the V gene TRBV12-3 or TRBV12-4; weak D call: TRBD1 (5 bases). V lost 6 bases, J lost 9 bases, and 12 bases lay in between. This CDR3 has 13 amino acids. The CDR3, as DNA: TGTGCCAGCAGCCGCAGGGTAGGTTCACCCCTCCACTTT. This translates into CASSRRVGSPLHF.

The rearrangement links TRBV5-1 to TRBJ1-2; D ambiguous. The CDR3 is 15 residues long. Between the trimmed V and J ends, which lost 4 bases and 7 bases, there was a span of 20 bases. The germline V gene encodes CDR1 SGHRS and CDR2 YFSETQ. In nucleotides, the CDR3 is TGCGCCAGCAGCCTCGAAATGTCCCCAAGCAGTGGCTACACCTTC. Protein product: CASSLEMSPSSGYTF.

The J gene is TRBJ1-3, the V gene TRBV10-3, with D unresolved. The length of the CDR3 is 15 residues. Germline V CDR1 and CDR2: ENHRY, SYGVKD. Deletions cut 0 bases from V and 5 bases from J, with 11 bases between. In nucleotides, the CDR3 is TGTGCCATCAGTGAGTCCAGCCCGGCGCGAAACACCATATATTTT. This sequence encodes CAISESSPARNTIYF.

This clone has more than one count but fewer than ten. One end of the junction is discordant with germline, which a read error may explain. The chain links TRBV19 to TRBJ1-1; 10 positions match TRBD1. CDR1 and CDR2 (germline): LNHDA, SQIVND (reference sequence). The CDR3 contains 14 residues. The chain's CDR3 is CASRIDRGRDEAFF. CDR3 nucleotides: TGTGCCAGTAGGATAGACAGGGGGCGGGATGAAGCTTTCTTT.

This chain connects TRBV12-3 or TRBV12-4 to TRBJ1-2, with D uncertain. This CDR3 spans 12 amino acids. V lost 1 base and J lost 6, with 6 bases in between. CDR3 sequence reads: CASSLGRNGYTF. The CDR3 DNA follows: TGTGCCAGCAGTTTAGGGAGAAATGGCTACACCTTC.

The J gene is TRBJ1-5, the V gene TRBV12-3 or TRBV12-4, with D perhaps matching TRBD1 (6 bases). V gave up 5 bases and J gave up 6 bases, with 11 bases separating them. The CDR3 loop spans 13 amino acids. Written as DNA, the CDR3 is TGTGCCAGCAGTCTAGGACAGCGTCAGCCCCAGCATTTT. Encoded protein: CASSLGQRQPQHF.

The CDR3 bases are TGCAGCGTTGGGGACGACATCAACAATCAGCCCCAGCATTTT. This gives the protein CSVGDDINNQPQHF. The genes are TRBV29-1 and TRBJ1-5, with D possibly TRBD1 on 5 matching bases. Germline V lookup: CDR1 SQVTM, CDR2 ANQGSEA. This CDR3 is 14 amino acids long. Between the trimmed V and J ends, which lost 4 bases and 3 bases, there was a span of 13 bases.

The chain has TRBV9 and TRBJ2-4; 7 nucleotides line up with TRBD1. V shed 2 bases, J shed 6 bases, and the junction held 11 bases outside the gene matches. Germline values: CDR1 SGDLS, CDR2 YYNGEE. The CDR3 has 16 amino acids. The CDR3 is CASSVAGTVNSNIQYF. CDR3 in DNA: TGTGCCAGCAGCGTGGCCGGGACAGTAAATTCAAACATTCAGTACTTC.

The V and J genes are TRBV7-2 and TRBJ1-3; weak D call: TRBD1 (5 bases). Between the trimmed V and J ends, which lost 0 bases and 0 bases, there was a span of 6 bases. The CDR3 loop spans 15 amino acids. Germline-derived CDR1 and CDR2 are SGHTA and FQGNSA. The CDR3, as DNA: TGTGCCAGCAGCTTAGCGACAGTCTCTGGAAACACCATATATTTT. Protein: CASSLATVSGNTIYF.

The chain has TRBV28 and TRBJ2-1, with 8 bases matching TRBD2. Germline V lookup: CDR1 MDHEN, CDR2 SYDVKM. The CDR3 totals 14 residues. Trimming took 3 bases from V and 10 from J; bases not matched to a gene: 8. The CDR3 coding sequence is TGTGCCAGCAGTTTGCCGGGGGGGCTTTTGGAGCAGTTCTTC. Its translation: CASSLPGGLLEQFF.

The gene calls are TRBV5-1 and TRBJ1-5; D uncertain. The CDR3 has 14 residues. V lost 0 bases to trimming and J lost 1 base, with 5 bases between them. The germline V gene has CDR1 SGHRS and CDR2 YFSETQ. This CDR3 reads CASSLAGSNQPQHF. The CDR3 DNA follows: TGCGCCAGCAGCTTGGCTGGGAGCAATCAGCCCCAGCATTTT. The full variable domain, with the rest looked up from reference TRBV5-1 and TRBJ1-5, is KAGVTQTPRYLIKTRGQQVTLSCSPISGHRSVSWYQQTPGQGLQFLFEYFSETQRNKGNFPGRFSGRQFSNSRSEMNVSTLELGDSALYLCASSLAGSNQPQHFGDGTRLSIL.

The chain combines TRBV9 with TRBJ2-5; D tentatively fits TRBD1 or TRBD2 (6 bases each). From germline, CDR1 is SGDLS and CDR2 YYNGEE. The V end was cut by 0 bases, the J end by 2 bases, with 8 bases between. This CDR3 has 14 residues. CDR3 sequence reads: CASSVEGGQETQYF. The DNA for the CDR3 is TGTGCCAGCAGCGTAGAGGGGGGTCAAGAGACCCAGTACTTC.

The chain couples TRBV3-1 (or the pseudogene TRBV3-2) to TRBJ1-5; 8 nucleotides align to TRBD1. The trim removed 3 bases at V and 2 bases at J, leaving 9 bases unmatched. Germline loops: CDR1 LGHDT, CDR2 YNNKEL (reference sequence). The CDR3 extends over 17 amino acids. CDR3 region: CASSHPADRAGNQPQHF. For the CDR3, the DNA is TGTGCCAGCAGCCACCCGGCGGACAGGGCGGGCAATCAGCCCCAGCATTTT.